This TCR beta chain was retrieved from a study of naive and memory T cell subsets. The beta constant-region primer was an equimolar mix of two oligonucleotides covering TRBC1 and TRBC2. Ligated cDNA was amplified by four rounds of PCR with nested alpha and beta constant-region primers and SP2. An oligonucleotide with the SP2 primer and a 12-nucleotide UMI was ligated to the cDNA 3' end. TCRdb processed the UMI-ligation and nested PCR reads anew with MiXCR; each CDR3 protein has one entry. The data show about 140,000 distinct CDR3 sequences, about a fifth seen once. Study-wide findings and caveats: Especially in CD8 cells, naive repertoires contained a few larger clonotypes, possibly CD45RA-re-expressing memory cells. In naive cells, over 90% of TCR sequences were seen only once.

After the first PCR, alpha and beta chain libraries were processed separately. CD8 T cells were positively selected from what remained after CD4 positive selection. This clonotype has a handful of counts. The antigen is undetermined. The CDR3 runs 18 residues. V was shortened by 1 base and J by 2 bases, with 20 bases between the two germline ends. The germline V gene has CDR1 SGDLS and CDR2 YYNGEE. Sequencing was performed on naive CD8+ T cells from blood. This receptor was identified in a human donor in good health. The rearrangement uses TRBV9 and TRBJ2-3; D possibly corresponds to TRBD1 (5 bases). The CDR3 protein is CASSVTQGAPQITDTQYF. CDR3 bases: TGTGCCAGCAGCGTAACCCAAGGGGCGCCGCAGATCACAGATACGCAGTATTTT. Full variable domain (outside the CDR3, taken from reference TRBV9 and TRBJ2-3): DSGVTQTPKHLITATGQRVTLRCSPRSGDLSVYWYQQSLDQGLQFLIQYYNGEERAKGNILERFSAQQFPDLHSELNLSSLELGDSALYFCASSVTQGAPQITDTQYFGPGTRLTVL.